This entry lists 8 T cell receptor beta chains sequenced from one sample in a study of OX40 agonist ivuxolimab in advanced cancers. The table came from immunoSEQ multiplex PCR; TCRdb's copy has only in-frame clones and leaves some out. The repertoire holds tens of thousands of clones, 85% to 90% seen once, with more than 0.5% in the top ten. The specimen was CD4+ or CD8+ T cells sorted from blood, collected in a trial of the OX40 agonist ivuxolimab. The receptors were gathered from an adult with an advanced solid tumor such as melanoma, head and neck, liver or kidney cancer.

The chain combines TRBV5-1 with TRBJ1-1; weak D call: TRBD1 (5 bases). The CDR3 is 18 amino acids. Looked up from germline, CDR1 is SGHRS and CDR2 is YFSETQ. Trimming pared 4 bases from V and 3 bases from J, leaving 25 bases between. The CDR3 loop is CASSLGVGWEWVDTEAFF. Here the CDR3 DNA reads TGCGCCAGCAGCCTGGGGGTGGGTTGGGAATGGGTAGACACTGAAGCTTTCTTT. Full variable domain (rest looked up from reference TRBV5-1 and TRBJ1-1): KAGVTQTPRYLIKTRGQQVTLSCSPISGHRSVSWYQQTPGQGLQFLFEYFSETQRNKGNFPGRFSGRQFSNSRSEMNVSTLELGDSALYLCASSLGVGWEWVDTEAFFGQGTRLTVV.

This chain links TRBV11-2 with TRBJ2-3; tentatively, D is TRBD1 or TRBD2 (5 bases each). Germline V gene sequence: CDR1 SGHAT, CDR2 FQNNGV. Trimming took off 3 bases at V and 1 base at J, with 11 bases between the two ends. The CDR3 length is 15 residues. The CDR3 DNA reads TGTGCCAGCAGCTTGCGAAGGGGAGGCACAGATACGCAGTATTTT. Its protein is CASSLRRGGTDTQYF.

The chain recombines TRBV18 with TRBJ2-1; D might be TRBD2 (6 bases). V lost 0 bases and J 6 bases, leaving 6 bases between the germline ends. This CDR3 contains 13 residues. Germline V gene lookup returns CDR1 KGHSH and CDR2 LQKENI. The CDR3 nucleotides are TGTGCCAGCTCACCACCGACTAGCAATGAGCAGTTCTTC. Its translation: CASSPPTSNEQFF.

The chain is built from TRBV6-5 and TRBJ2-1; the D gene could be TRBD1 or TRBD2 (5 bases each). The CDR3 is 13 residues long. The V end was cut by 5 bases, the J end by 9 bases, with 14 bases between. CDR1 MNHEY and CDR2 SVGAGI come from the germline V gene. CDR3 sequence (DNA): TGTGCCAGCAGTAGGGACCCCCGAGTTGAGCAGTTCTTC. Its protein product is CASSRDPRVEQFF.

Concerning this clone itself: Since the CDR3 does not end with the conserved phenylalanine or tryptophan, this likely comes from a read error. This chain connects TRBV2 to TRBJ1-1; possible D gene TRBD1, 6 bases. V lost 6 bases to trimming and J lost 4 bases, with 12 bases between them. Germline CDR1 is SNHLY and CDR2 is FYNNEI. The CDR3 runs to 13 residues. CDR3 region: CASSEQGSTEAFS. DNA of the CDR3: TGTGCCAGCAGCGAACAGGGTAGCACTGAAGCTTTCTCT.

In this sample, this clone turned up once. This rearrangement joins TRBV7-2 to TRBJ1-2; 12 bases line up with TRBD1. With V trimmed by 6 bases and J by 8 bases, 4 bases remained unmatched. This CDR3 is built from 13 residues. Per germline, CDR1 SGHTA and CDR2 FQGNSA. The CDR3 is CASRGQGADGYTF. The CDR3 DNA reads TGTGCCAGCAGGGGACAGGGGGCTGACGGCTACACCTTC.

This clone came up once. The CDR3 nucleotides read TGCGCCAGCAGCTTGGATAACAGGGTTCGGGGCGAGCAGTACTTC. It specifies CASSLDNRVRGEQYF. The chain carries TRBV5-1 and TRBJ2-7; tentatively, D is TRBD1 (6 bases). Trimming removed 0 bases from V and 6 bases from J, with 16 bases in between. The germline CDR1 and CDR2 sequences are SGHRS and YFSETQ. The CDR3 consists of 15 residues.

The V call is TRBV19, the J call TRBJ2-7; no clear D gene. The CDR3 is made up of 16 amino acids. The germline CDR1 and CDR2 sequences are LNHDA and SQIVND (reference sequence). Trimming removed 4 bases from V and 6 bases from J, with 22 bases in between. The CDR3 DNA is TGTGCCAGTAGTACTCACCCTCTCGGCAGTTCCCCCGAGCAGTACTTC. Translated, it gives CASSTHPLGSSPEQYF.